Listed below are T cell receptor beta chains from one sample, sequenced in a study of blood T cell repertoires in COVID-19. Sequencing used immunoSEQ multiplex PCR; TCRdb keeps in-frame clones, though not all of them. The profile covers around 200,000 clones, with approximately 90% appearing a single time and around 0.77% taken by the ten largest. The source material was PBMCs or T cells enriched from blood (not recorded which). These receptors all come from a woman aged 18-29 years who had recovered from COVID-19. Both conserved end residues are part of each CDR3. A D gene is named only where the DNA matches it firmly. Clone size, where shown, is once, few, many, or a class for clones that have expanded.

>TRBV5-1|-|TRBJ2-3|TRBD2
TGCGCCAGCAGCCGCGGGGCGGGAGGGGGCGCAGATACGCAGTATTTT
CASSRGAGGGADTQYF
>TRBV7-2|few|TRBJ2-3|TRBD1
TGTGCCAGCAGAGGGGGCCCGAAGGTGTCAGATACGCAGTATTTT
CASRGGPKVSDTQYF
>TRBV7-9|-|TRBJ1-6|TRBD1
TGTGCCAGCAGCTTGGCCGGGACAGGTTCACCCCTCCACTTT
CASSLAGTGSPLHF
>TRBV9|-|TRBJ2-3|TRBD2
TGTGCCAGCAGCTCATTAGCGGGAGGGACAAAAGGTACGCAGTATTTT
CASSSLAGGTKGTQYF
>TRBV7-3|-|TRBJ2-7|TRBD2
TGTGCCAGCAGCCCGAAACCGGGAGGGAGGAACGAGCAGTACTTC
CASSPKPGGRNEQYF
>TRBV7-9|-|TRBJ1-2|-
TGTGCCAGCAGCTATGGACGGGGGGTTTCGAACTATGGCTACACCTTC
CASSYGRGVSNYGYTF
>TRBV28|-|TRBJ1-6|-
TGTGCCAGCAGTCTTAAGGGGGATCGGGTCGGCTATAATTCACCCCTCCACTTT
CASSLKGDRVGYNSPLHF
>TRBV7-8|-|TRBJ2-2|TRBD2
TGTGCCAGCAGCCTCGGACTAGCTCGGTTGTCGACCGGGGAGCTGTTTTTT
CASSLGLARLSTGELFF
>TRBV7-2|-|TRBJ2-1|-
TGTGCCAGCAGCTTAGAAGCGTATTCCAACAATGAGCAGTTCTTC
CASSLEAYSNNEQFF
>TRBV5-1|-|TRBJ2-1|TRBD2
TGCGCCAGCAGCTTAGGCGGGACTAGCGGGAACAATGAGCAGTTCTTC
CASSLGGTSGNNEQFF
>TRBV7-3|-|TRBJ2-7|-
TGTGCCAGCAGCCTAGGGGTGGGATTCGAGCAGTACTTC
CASSLGVGFEQYF
>TRBV18|-|TRBJ1-1|TRBD1
TGTGCCAGCTCACCAGGGACAGGGAACACTGAAGCTTTCTTT
CASSPGTGNTEAFF
>TRBV30|once|TRBJ1-2|TRBD1
TGTGCCTGGAGGGCGGGTACAGGGGACTATGGCTACACCTTC
CAWRAGTGDYGYTF
>TRBV6-5|once|TRBJ1-6|-
TGTGCCAGCATCTCAGGGCAAGTCGGTTCACCCCTCCACTTT
CASISGQVGSPLHF
>TRBV28|-|TRBJ2-3|TRBD2
TGTGCCAGCAGTTCCTCTAGGACTAGCGGGCGCCAAGGTACGCAGTATTTT
CASSSSRTSGRQGTQYF
>TRBV19|-|TRBJ1-2|-
TGTGCCAGTACCCATGGGGGGGCGGATGGCTACACCTTC
CASTHGGADGYTF
>TRBV3-1/TRBV3-2|-|TRBJ2-1|TRBD2
TGTGCCAGCAGCCGACTAGCGGGAGGGCCTATCAATGAGCAGTTCTTC
CASSRLAGGPINEQFF
>TRBV5-8|-|TRBJ2-3|TRBD2
TGTGCCAGCAGCTTGGTCCTAGCGGGGTCCACAGATACGCAGTATTTT
CASSLVLAGSTDTQYF
>TRBV12-3/TRBV12-4|many|TRBJ2-3|-
TGTGCCAGCAGTTTGACGGGTGCAGATACGCAGTATTTT
CASSLTGADTQYF
>TRBV7-2|-|TRBJ2-4|-
TGTGCCAGCAGCCGCGCAGGGTCCAAAAACATTCAGTACTTC
CASSRAGSKNIQYF
>TRBV29-1|-|TRBJ2-2|-
TGCAGCGTTGCTGCGGCAGGGCACGGGGAGCTGTTTTTT
CSVAAAGHGELFF
>TRBV6-4|-|TRBJ2-1|TRBD2
TGTGCCAGCAGTGCAACTAGCGGAGAATACAATGAGCAGTTCTTC
CASSATSGEYNEQFF
>TRBV28|-|TRBJ1-1|TRBD1
TGTGCCAGCACCTCAGGACAGGGCTACACTGAAGCTTTCTTT
CASTSGQGYTEAFF
>TRBV5-4|-|TRBJ1-6|TRBD1
TGTGCCAGCAGCTTGTCTCGACAGGGGAATTCACCCCTCCACTTT
CASSLSRQGNSPLHF
>TRBV2|-|TRBJ1-6|-
TGTGCCAGCAGTGAAGCTACAGGGTATAATTCACCCCTCCACTTT
CASSEATGYNSPLHF
>TRBV10-2|-|TRBJ1-1|-
TGCGCCAGCAGTGAAATACGGGAGAGCGCTGAAGCTTTCTTT
CASSEIRESAEAFF